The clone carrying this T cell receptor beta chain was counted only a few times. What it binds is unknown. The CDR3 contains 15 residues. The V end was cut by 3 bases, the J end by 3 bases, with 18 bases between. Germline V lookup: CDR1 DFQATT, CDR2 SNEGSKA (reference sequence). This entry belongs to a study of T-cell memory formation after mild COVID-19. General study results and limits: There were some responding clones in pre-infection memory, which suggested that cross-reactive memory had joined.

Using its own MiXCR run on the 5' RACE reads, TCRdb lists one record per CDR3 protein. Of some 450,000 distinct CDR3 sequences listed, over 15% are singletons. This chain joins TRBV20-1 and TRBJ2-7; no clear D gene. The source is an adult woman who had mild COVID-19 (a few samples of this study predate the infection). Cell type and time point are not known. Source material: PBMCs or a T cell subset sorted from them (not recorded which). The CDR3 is CSASVDPAVIYEQYF. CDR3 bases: TGCAGTGCTAGCGTCGACCCAGCAGTTATCTACGAGCAGTACTTC.